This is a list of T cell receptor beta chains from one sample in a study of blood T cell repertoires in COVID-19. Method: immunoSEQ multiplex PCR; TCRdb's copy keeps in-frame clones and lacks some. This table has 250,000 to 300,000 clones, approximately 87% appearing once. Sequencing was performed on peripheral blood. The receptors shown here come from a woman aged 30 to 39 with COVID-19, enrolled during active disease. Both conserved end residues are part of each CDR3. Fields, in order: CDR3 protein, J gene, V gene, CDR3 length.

CATSRDFQETQYF,TRBJ2-5,TRBV15,13
CASSHRQGDGYTF,TRBJ1-2,TRBV3-1/TRBV3-2,13
CASSRGLAVSGEQFF,TRBJ2-1,TRBV18,15
CASSGGDRGGQPQHF,TRBJ1-5,TRBV7-9,15
CASSHGTGTNYGYTF,TRBJ1-2,TRBV14,15
CASSSTSVEQYF,TRBJ2-7,TRBV11-2,12
CASRPGFGGTQYF,TRBJ2-3,TRBV6-5,13
CASSTWTENSPLHF,TRBJ1-6,TRBV7-8,14
CASSHQQRDRGWTGELFF,TRBJ2-2,TRBV3-1/TRBV3-2,18
CAISSDRAGNTIYF,TRBJ1-3,TRBV10-3,14
CASSPVGPYEQYF,TRBJ2-7,TRBV3-1/TRBV3-2,13
CASSTQAMNTEAFF,TRBJ1-1,TRBV19,14
CAWSVWEPGRQETQYF,TRBJ2-5,TRBV30,16
CASRVPGLNTIYF,TRBJ1-3,TRBV11-2,13
CASNQGNSPLHF,TRBJ1-6,TRBV3-1/TRBV3-2,12
CASRTSSTDTQYF,TRBJ2-3,TRBV5-1,13
CASSRDGREGTQYF,TRBJ2-5,TRBV11-3,14
CASSPAGADEKLFF,TRBJ1-4,TRBV9,14
CASSLDRGPYEQYF,TRBJ2-7,TRBV2,14
CASSPLSGGADEQFF,TRBJ2-1,TRBV18,15
CASSRRLAGTGELFF,TRBJ2-2,TRBV14,15
CASTTLGGPFYEQYF,TRBJ2-7,TRBV27,15
CASSLGQGSEQYF,TRBJ2-7,TRBV11-3,13
CAISDRGRDYGYTF,TRBJ1-2,TRBV10-3,14
CASSVGTSFTGSTGELFF,TRBJ2-2,TRBV6-1,18
CASSPGLGYDTQYF,TRBJ2-3,TRBV7-2,14